The 29 T cell receptor beta chains given below trace back to one sample, sequenced in a study of T cell responses to AZD1222 COVID-19 vaccine. Sequencing used immunoSEQ multiplex PCR; TCRdb keeps in-frame clones, though not all of them. The data contain about 130,000 clones, roughly 82% of them singletons. The sequencing here drew on peripheral blood, taken on day 0 of AZD1222 vaccination. The source of these receptors is an adult in good health.

The chain is built from TRBV19 and TRBJ1-6, with TRBD1 as a possible D gene (6 bases). V was pared by 1 base and J by 13 bases, with 17 bases between. CDR1 and CDR2 (germline): LNHDA, SQIVND (reference sequence). CDR3 length: 15 amino acids. CDR3 in DNA: TGTGCCAGTAGTATAGGTCCGGGGGCATTACCTCCCCTCCACTTT. This gives the protein CASSIGPGALPPLHF.

This chain connects TRBV10-3 to TRBJ2-6; D assignment may be TRBD1 or TRBD2 (5 bases each). CDR3 length: 19 residues. The V gene lost 11 bases and the J gene lost 1 base, with 27 bases spanning the gap. CDR1 and CDR2 (germline): ENHRY, SYGVKD. This chain's CDR3 is CAVGFNPDRSGSGANVLTF. DNA of the CDR3: TGTGCCGTTGGATTTAACCCCGACAGATCGGGGTCTGGGGCCAACGTCCTGACTTTC.

The rearrangement links TRBV10-3 to TRBJ1-1; no clear D. Trimming cost V 10 bases and J 2 bases, with 14 bases left between them. CDR3 size: 13 residues. In germline, CDR1 is ENHRY, CDR2 SYGVKD. The CDR3 protein is CATEATDNTEAFF. The CDR3 DNA follows: TGTGCCACCGAGGCGACGGATAACACTGAAGCTTTCTTT.

The V gene is TRBV29-1, the J gene TRBJ2-1, with 11 nucleotides matching TRBD2. Germline loops: CDR1 SQVTM, CDR2 ANQGSEA. After removal of 5 bases from V and 1 base from J, the junction contained 13 bases not matched to a gene. The CDR3 extends over 18 amino acids. CDR3 region: CSVSGASGGPESYNEQFF. CDR3 nucleotide sequence: TGCAGCGTTTCGGGGGCTAGCGGGGGGCCGGAGTCCTACAATGAGCAGTTCTTC.

The chain recombines TRBV10-3 with TRBJ2-7; 8 bases agree with TRBD1. The germline gives CDR1 ENHRY, CDR2 SYGVKD. The junction had 12 bases not matched to a gene; V was cut back by 11 bases and J by 3 bases. This CDR3 has 14 amino acids. Here the CDR3 reads CASHNRDRNYEQYF. CDR3 DNA: TGTGCCTCACATAACAGGGACAGGAACTACGAGCAGTACTTC.

A few counts support this clone. The genes are TRBV7-9 and TRBJ2-2, with TRBD1 identical over 8 bases. J was trimmed by 6 bases and V by 5 bases; bases with no gene match: 8. In germline, CDR1 is SEHNR, CDR2 FQNEAQ (reference sequence). The CDR3 is made up of 15 amino acids. Written as DNA, the CDR3 is TGTGCCAGCAGCCCCGACAGGGGAACGTCCGGGGAGCTGTTTTTT. Protein: CASSPDRGTSGELFF.

The chain recombines TRBV2 with TRBJ1-5; no clear D gene. CDR1 and CDR2 from the germline V gene are SNHLY and FYNNEI. Trimming took off 2 bases at V and 3 bases at J, with 8 bases between the two ends. The CDR3 is 14 amino acids. CDR3 coding DNA: TGTGCCAGCAGTGAAAGCAGCTCCAATCAGCCCCAGCATTTT. It is translated as CASSESSSNQPQHF.

The chain uses TRBV5-8 and TRBJ1-5; 7 bases line up with TRBD1. Germline V gene data show CDR1 as SGHTS and CDR2 as YDEGEE. Unmatched junction bases numbered 9, after V lost 4 bases and J lost 5 bases. The CDR3 contains 15 residues. The CDR3 DNA sequence: TGTGCCAGCAGCACTCACCAGGGGGGCGATCAGCCCCAGCATTTT. As protein: CASSTHQGGDQPQHF. The full variable domain, its missing parts supplied by reference TRBV5-8 and TRBJ1-5, is EAGVTQSPTHLIKTRGQQATLRCSPISGHTSVYWYQQALGLGLQFLLWYDEGEERNRGNFPPRFSGRQFPNYSSELNVNALELEDSALYLCASSTHQGGDQPQHFGDGTRLSIL.

The CDR3, as DNA: TGTGCCAGCAGTTGGCCAGGGGGAGAGACCCAGTACTTC. It specifies CASSWPGGETQYF. The chain carries TRBV28 and TRBJ2-5; 7 bases fit TRBD1. The CDR3 contains 13 residues. The germline V gene encodes CDR1 MDHEN and CDR2 SYDVKM. V trimming: 4 bases; J trimming: 4 bases; junction bases outside the gene matches: 3.

The rearrangement links TRBV4-2 to TRBJ1-6; TRBD1 matches 9 bases. V dropped 1 base and J dropped 4; count of bases not matched to a gene: 8. The CDR3 loop spans 18 amino acids. Germline V gene lookup returns CDR1 LGHNA and CDR2 YNFKEQ. DNA for the CDR3: TGTGCCAGCAGCCAAGCAAACAGGGGGCTAATTTATAATTCACCCCTCCACTTT. Encoded protein: CASSQANRGLIYNSPLHF.

The V and J genes are TRBV30 and TRBJ2-2; D unclear. The CDR3 consists of 10 residues. Germline V gene lookup returns CDR1 GTSNPN and CDR2 SVGIG (reference sequence). CDR3 amino acids: CAFGPGELFF. The CDR3 DNA is TGTGCTTTTGGGCCCGGGGAGCTGTTTTTT.

J is TRBJ1-6 and V is TRBV10-3; a possible D gene is TRBD1 (5 bases). Per the germline V gene, CDR1 is ENHRY and CDR2 is SYGVKD. The CDR3 extends over 18 amino acids. The V and J ends lost 0 bases and 7 bases respectively, with 19 bases between them. CDR3 loop: CAISESTKGNGQNSPLHF. The CDR3 region has the DNA TGTGCCATCAGTGAGTCGACGAAAGGGAACGGACAAAATTCACCCCTCCACTTT.

The chain is built from TRBV15 and TRBJ2-1, with 8 bases aligning to TRBD2. The CDR3 is 16 residues long. CDR1 LNHNV and CDR2 YYDKDF come from the germline V gene (reference sequence). The trim removed 0 bases at V and 6 bases at J, leaving 7 bases unmatched. In nucleotides, the CDR3 is TGTGCCACCAGCAGAGATCGCGGGGGGCTCCTCAATGAGCAGTTCTTC. Translating gives CATSRDRGGLLNEQFF. The whole variable domain, remainder taken from reference TRBV15 and TRBJ2-1, is DAMVIQNPRYQVTQFGKPVTLSCSQTLNHNVMYWYQQKSSQAPKLLFHYYDKDFNNEADTPDNFQSRRPNTSFCFLDIRSPGLGDTAMYLCATSRDRGGLLNEQFFGPGTRLTVL.

J is TRBJ2-5 and V is TRBV30; 12 bases fit TRBD2. In germline, CDR1 is GTSNPN, CDR2 SVGIG (reference sequence). Trimming at V came to 2 bases and at J to 5 bases, leaving 15 bases not matched to a gene. There are 18 residues in the CDR3. DNA for the CDR3: TGTGCCTGGAGTCAAAATGTACTAGCGGGGGGCCTAAAGGAGACCCAGTACTTC. This codes for CAWSQNVLAGGLKETQYF.

CDR3: CASSLVVGTPAGANVLTF. CDR3 bases: TGTGCCAGCAGCTTAGTGGTAGGGACCCCCGCTGGGGCCAACGTCCTGACTTTC. The chain carries TRBV7-9 and TRBJ2-6; D may be TRBD1 or TRBD2 (5 bases each). The CDR3 sequence is 18 residues long. Germline assignment: CDR1 SEHNR and CDR2 FQNEAQ (reference sequence). The ends were cut back, 1 base at V and 2 bases at J, with 15 bases in the middle. Drawing the rest from reference TRBV7-9 and TRBJ2-6, the complete variable domain is DTGVSQNPRHKITKRGQNVTFRCDPISEHNRLYWYRQTLGQGPEFLTYFQNEAQLEKSRLLSDRFSAERPKGSFSTLEIQRTEQGDSAMYLCASSLVVGTPAGANVLTFGAGSRLTVL.

The rearrangement links TRBV5-1 to TRBJ2-7, with TRBD2 identical over 7 bases. The CDR3 has 16 amino acids. The germline V gene encodes CDR1 SGHRS and CDR2 YFSETQ. Trimming cost V 6 bases and J 0 bases; bases outside gene matches: 12. The CDR3 region is CASTPGGLKPSYEQYF. The CDR3 DNA follows: TGCGCCAGCACCCCGGGGGGACTCAAGCCCTCCTACGAGCAGTACTTC.

The V call is TRBV19, the J call TRBJ2-7; TRBD1 aligns across 9 bases. Germline V gene sequence: CDR1 LNHDA, CDR2 SQIVND (reference sequence). There are 14 residues in the CDR3. Trimming removed 7 bases from V and 5 bases from J; junction bases left unmatched: 9. The CDR3 spells CASNQMGQGNEQYF. The CDR3 DNA reads TGTGCCAGTAACCAAATGGGACAGGGTAACGAGCAGTACTTC. Looking up the rest from reference TRBV19 and TRBJ2-7 gives the full variable domain: DGGITQSPKYLFRKEGQNVTLSCEQNLNHDAMYWYRQDPGQGLRLIYYSQIVNDFQKGDIAEGYSVSREKKESFPLTVTSAQKNPTAFYLCASNQMGQGNEQYFGPGTRLTVT.

This chain joins TRBV5-8 and TRBJ1-6; D not resolved. The length of the CDR3 is 14 residues. V lost 2 bases and J 9 bases, leaving 12 bases between the germline ends. Germline V CDR1 and CDR2: SGHTS, YDEGEE. CDR3 DNA sequence: TGTGCCAGCAGCTTAGGCGAGGGTACTTCACCCCTCCACTTT. Translated, it gives CASSLGEGTSPLHF.

This clone was seen only once. The chain couples TRBV12-3 or TRBV12-4 to TRBJ1-5, with TRBD1 as a possible D gene (5 bases). The CDR3 contains 13 residues. V dropped 3 bases and J dropped 5 bases, with 8 bases sitting between them. CDR3 protein: CASSLGDYQPQHF. In nucleotides, the CDR3 is TGTGCCAGCAGTTTGGGGGACTATCAGCCCCAGCATTTT.

This chain links TRBV4-1 with TRBJ1-1; 7 bases are a match to TRBD1. Germline CDR1 is MGHRA and CDR2 is YSYEKL. This CDR3 is 17 amino acids long. Trimming at V came to 0 bases and at J to 1 base, leaving 8 bases not matched to a gene. CDR3 loop: CASSQETGRTGNTEAFF. Here the CDR3 DNA reads TGCGCCAGCAGCCAAGAGACCGGTCGGACAGGGAACACTGAAGCTTTCTTT.

This chain connects TRBV5-1 to TRBJ2-7; 7 nucleotides match TRBD1. CDR3 length: 18 amino acids. CDR1 is SGHRS, CDR2 YFSETQ, per germline. V gave up 0 bases and J gave up 2 bases; unmatched junction bases: 14. Written as DNA, the CDR3 is TGCGCCAGCAGCTTGGGCCCCCCCGACAGGGCTTTAGCCTACGAGCAGTACTTC. Translation gives CASSLGPPDRALAYEQYF.

The chain is built from TRBV24-1 and TRBJ2-1; no reliable D call. Germline-derived CDR1 and CDR2 are KGHDR and SFDVKD. V lost 9 bases and J 4 bases, leaving 6 bases between the germline ends. The CDR3 runs 11 residues. This CDR3 reads CATSLYNEQFF. The DNA of the CDR3 is TGTGCCACCTCCTTATACAATGAGCAGTTCTTC.

The chain uses TRBV3-1 (or the pseudogene TRBV3-2) and TRBJ1-2; D uncertain. Trimming left V 0 bases short and J 2 bases short, with 7 bases between. The germline gives CDR1 LGHDT, CDR2 YNNKEL (reference sequence). The CDR3 is 14 amino acids. This chain's CDR3 is CASSQDWQNYGYTF. The CDR3 nucleotides read TGTGCCAGCAGCCAAGATTGGCAGAACTATGGCTACACCTTC.

This clone came up once. The chain combines TRBV24-1 with TRBJ2-3, with TRBD1 identical over 7 bases. Germline V gene lookup returns CDR1 KGHDR and CDR2 SFDVKD. The CDR3 is 15 residues long. Trimming cost V 9 bases and J 3 bases; bases outside gene matches: 11. The CDR3 loop reads CATGGEGGRTDTQYF. The CDR3 nucleotides are TGTGCCACCGGGGGCGAAGGGGGCCGGACAGATACGCAGTATTTT.

CDR3 nucleotide sequence: TGTGCCAGCATGACCCGTTCCTACAATGAGCAGTTCTTC. Amino acid sequence: CASMTRSYNEQFF. This rearrangement joins TRBV28 to TRBJ2-1; no definite D call. Trimming shortened V by 7 bases and J by 1 base, and 8 bases separated the two germline ends. Germline V lookup: CDR1 MDHEN, CDR2 SYDVKM. The CDR3 is 13 residues long.

The V and J genes are TRBV5-1 and TRBJ2-1; 9 bases fit TRBD2. The V segment lost 1 base and the J segment 4 bases; nucleotides outside the gene matches: 3. Germline V CDR1 and CDR2: SGHRS, YFSETQ. This CDR3 contains 15 residues. CDR3 amino acids: CASSLSLAGYNEQFF. The CDR3 DNA is TGCGCCAGCAGCTTGTCGCTAGCGGGGTACAATGAGCAGTTCTTC.

J is TRBJ1-6 and V is TRBV18; D perhaps matches TRBD1 (5 bases). Trimming shortened V by 4 bases and J by 5 bases, and 9 bases separated the two germline ends. This CDR3 contains 14 residues. Germline values: CDR1 KGHSH, CDR2 LQKENI. The CDR3 nucleotides are TGTGCCAGCTCACGGACAAGCGATAATTCACCCCTCCACTTT. It specifies CASSRTSDNSPLHF.

This clone was observed a few times. The chain recombines TRBV5-1 with TRBJ1-2; weak D call: TRBD1 (6 bases). Germline V gives CDR1 SGHRS, CDR2 YFSETQ. The ends were cut back, 4 bases at V and 2 bases at J, with 12 bases in the middle. The CDR3 runs 14 residues. As DNA, the CDR3 is TGCGCCAGCAGCCCGGAGGGGGGCAACTATGGCTACACCTTC. Its protein is CASSPEGGNYGYTF.

V is TRBV5-4 and J is TRBJ1-2; D possibly corresponds to TRBD1 (6 bases). Trimming removed 7 bases from V and 6 bases from J, with 16 bases in between. Germline V CDR1 and CDR2: SGHNT, YYREEE (reference sequence). The CDR3 spans 13 residues. The chain's CDR3 is CASRTGTTDGYTF. CDR3 DNA: TGTGCCAGCCGTACCGGGACAACTGATGGCTACACCTTC.